Each of the 31 T cell receptor beta chains below was sequenced from the same sample in a study of T cells in Graves' hyperthyroidism and ophthalmopathy. TCR beta CDR3 regions were amplified from RNA. The HTBI set primed first-round TCR CDR3 RT-PCR. Each CDR3 protein gets one entry after TCRdb re-called the multiplex PCR reads with MiXCR. The sample records hundreds of thousands of distinct CDR3 sequences, around 45% being singletons. The sequenced sample was peripheral blood or thyroid tissue (not recorded which). The receptors were sampled from a woman aged 18-29 years with Graves' hyperthyroidism.

The V and J genes are TRBV7-2 and TRBJ1-3, with D unclear. This CDR3 has 13 amino acids. V was cut by 3 bases and J by 8 bases, with 11 bases left in between. CDR1 is SGHTA, CDR2 FQGNSA, per germline. Here the CDR3 DNA reads TGTGCCAGCAGCTTTGTTGGTCTGGACACCATATATTTT. As protein: CASSFVGLDTIYF.

The chain carries TRBV10-1 and TRBJ2-3; TRBD1 might be the D (5 bases). The V and J ends lost 3 bases and 0 bases respectively, with 10 bases between them. Looked up from germline, CDR1 is WNHNN and CDR2 is SYGVQD (reference sequence). The CDR3 consists of 15 residues. The chain's CDR3 is CASSEQDPSTDTQYF. The CDR3 DNA follows: TGCGCCAGCAGTGAACAGGACCCAAGCACAGATACGCAGTATTTT.

This chain links TRBV9 with TRBJ1-1; D is unclear. The CDR3 runs to 12 residues. CDR1 and CDR2 (germline): SGDLS, YYNGEE. Trimming left V 9 bases short and J 0 bases short, with 9 bases between. The CDR3 protein is CANNGLNTEAFF. Written as DNA, the CDR3 is TGTGCCAACAACGGCCTGAACACTGAAGCTTTCTTT.

The chain is built from TRBV6-1 and TRBJ1-1; weak D call: TRBD1 (5 bases). CDR1 and CDR2 from the germline V gene are MNHNS and SASEGT. This CDR3 is built from 15 residues. The ends were cut back, 1 base at V and 4 bases at J, with 13 bases in the middle. The CDR3 is CASSEVGYQGTEAFF. The CDR3 DNA follows: TGTGCCAGCAGTGAAGTTGGGTACCAGGGCACTGAAGCTTTCTTT.

In nucleotides, the CDR3 is TGTGCCAGCAGCTCAGACCGAAATGAAAAACTGTTTTTT. Translated, it gives CASSSDRNEKLFF. The chain is built from TRBV7-9 and TRBJ1-4, with D unclear. The CDR3 is made up of 13 amino acids. CDR1 SEHNR and CDR2 FQNEAQ come from the germline V gene (reference sequence). V was shortened by 4 bases and J by 5 bases, with 8 bases between the two germline ends.

The chain employs TRBV29-1 and TRBJ2-7; D remains ambiguous. Trimming shortened V by 4 bases and J by 2 bases, and 15 bases separated the two germline ends. Per the germline V gene, CDR1 is SQVTM and CDR2 is ANQGSEA. The CDR3 is 14 residues long. CDR3 residues: CSVVAELDAYEQYF. DNA for the CDR3: TGCAGCGTTGTTGCGGAATTGGACGCCTACGAGCAGTACTTC.

In this sample, this clonotype turned up many times. The chain uses TRBV19 and TRBJ2-6, with a tentative D call TRBD1 (6 bases). In germline, CDR1 is LNHDA, CDR2 SQIVND (reference sequence). Trimming took off 5 bases at V and 2 bases at J, with 19 bases between the two ends. This CDR3 region has 18 residues. CDR3 DNA: TGTGCCAGTAGTGCCATGGGACATTCTAAGGCTGGGGCCAACGTCCTGACTTTC. Protein product: CASSAMGHSKAGANVLTF.

Concerning this clonotype: It may be a read error: a sequence one base away is much more abundant. The chain carries TRBV7-2 and TRBJ2-7; no definite D call. V lost 7 bases to trimming and J lost 0 bases, with 16 bases between them. The CDR3 length is 15 residues. CDR1 and CDR2 (germline): SGHTA, FQGNSA. This CDR3 is CASTLRPDSSYEQYF. CDR3 sequence (DNA): TGTGCCAGCACCCTCCGGCCGGATAGCTCCTACGAGCAGTACTTC.

A word on this clonotype: Mismatch with germline at one junction end may stem from a read error. V is TRBV11-2 and J is TRBJ1-1; TRBD1 is a possible D gene (5 bases). The germline gives CDR1 SGHAT, CDR2 FQNNGV. This CDR3 region has 15 residues. This CDR3 reads CASSTPSGRNAEAFF. In DNA, the CDR3 is TGTGCCAGCAGCACACCATCGGGGCGGAACGCTGAAGCTTTCTTT.

The CDR3 region is CASSIGRDGGVYEQYF. CDR3 nucleotide sequence: TGTGCCAGTAGTATTGGCCGGGACGGGGGTGTTTACGAGCAGTACTTC. The chain is built from TRBV19 and TRBJ2-7; D is possibly TRBD2 (6 bases). The CDR3 is 16 amino acids. V was pared by 3 bases and J by 4 bases, with 19 bases between. Germline CDR1 is LNHDA and CDR2 is SQIVND (reference sequence).

The chain joins TRBV11-2 to TRBJ1-2; 7 bases line up with TRBD1. The junction had 10 bases not matched to a gene; V was cut back by 5 bases and J by 4 bases. From germline, CDR1 is SGHAT and CDR2 FQNNGV. The CDR3 has 15 residues. The CDR3 region has the DNA TGTGCCAGCAGCGGTGGGGACAGACCTGCCTATGGCTACACCTTC. As protein: CASSGGDRPAYGYTF.

This clonotype has only a few counts. The chain links TRBV6-5 to TRBJ1-1; a weak D match, TRBD1 (6 bases). V lost 5 bases, J lost 6 bases, and 19 bases lay in between. This CDR3 comprises 15 residues. The germline gives CDR1 MNHEY, CDR2 SVGAGI. CDR3 nucleotide sequence: TGTGCCAGCAGTGAAGCTTATTGGGGGCAGGCTGAAGCTTTCTTT. As protein: CASSEAYWGQAEAFF.

This clonotype was found a few times. V usage is TRBV19 and J usage is TRBJ2-6; D possibly corresponds to TRBD1 (5 bases). The CDR3 is 18 residues long. Germline CDR1 reads LNHDA; CDR2 reads SQIVND (reference sequence). Between the trimmed V and J ends, which lost 2 bases and 0 bases, there was a span of 14 bases. CDR3 region: CASSIWGPTSSGANVLTF. The DNA for the CDR3 is TGTGCCAGTAGTATATGGGGCCCTACCAGCTCTGGGGCCAACGTCCTGACTTTC. The entire variable domain, with the rest obtained from reference TRBV19 and TRBJ2-6, is as follows: DGGITQSPKYLFRKEGQNVTLSCEQNLNHDAMYWYRQDPGQGLRLIYYSQIVNDFQKGDIAEGYSVSREKKESFPLTVTSAQKNPTAFYLCASSIWGPTSSGANVLTFGAGSRLTVL.

This chain joins TRBV25-1 and TRBJ1-2; D call uncertain. The germline CDR1 and CDR2 sequences are MGHDK and SYGVNS. The CDR3 totals 14 residues. Trimming removed 5 bases at V and 8 bases at J, with 18 bases between. The CDR3 DNA sequence: TGTGCCAGCAGTTCATCCAGTGGCGGCCGCGGCTACACCTTC. Translating gives CASSSSSGGRGYTF.

This clonotype has just a few counts. The V call is TRBV5-1, the J call TRBJ1-6; no reliable D call. V lost 0 bases and J lost 10, with 29 bases in between. Germline CDR1 SGHRS, CDR2 YFSETQ. CDR3 length: 20 residues. Written as DNA, the CDR3 is TGCGCCAGCAGCTTGGCGGGCAGTGGATTCCTCCGGGATCGGACGTCACCCCTCCACTTT. Its translation is CASSLAGSGFLRDRTSPLHF.

This clonotype was counted at least ten times. The chain recombines TRBV2 with TRBJ2-7; TRBD1 agrees at 9 bases. CDR1 SNHLY and CDR2 FYNNEI come from the germline V gene. This CDR3 region has 13 residues. Trimming took 6 bases from V and 6 from J; bases not matched to a gene: 6. CDR3 protein: CASSLGTGREQYF. CDR3 DNA: TGTGCCAGCAGCTTAGGGACAGGGCGCGAGCAGTACTTC. Complete variable domain (other parts from reference TRBV2 and TRBJ2-7): EPEVTQTPSHQVTQMGQEVILRCVPISNHLYFYWYRQILGQKVEFLVSFYNNEISEKSEIFDDQFSVERPDGSNFTLKIRSTKLEDSAMYFCASSLGTGREQYFGPGTRLTVT.

This rearrangement joins TRBV2 to TRBJ1-2, with a weak D call TRBD1 (6 bases). The CDR3 extends over 14 amino acids. V was pared by 7 bases and J by 4 bases, with 16 bases between. Germline V gives CDR1 SNHLY, CDR2 FYNNEI. As DNA, the CDR3 is TGTGCCAGCACCCGGGAACCGGGGGCCTATGGCTACACCTTC. It encodes CASTREPGAYGYTF.

V and J are TRBV29-1 and TRBJ2-2; 7 bases are shared with TRBD1. Germline lookup yields CDR1 SQVTM and CDR2 ANQGSEA. The V gene end was trimmed by 6 bases and the J gene end by 5 bases; junction bases not matched to a gene: 6. CDR3 length: 13 amino acids. CDR3 amino acids: CSVATGTTGELFF. The CDR3 DNA reads as TGCAGCGTCGCGACAGGGACGACCGGGGAGCTGTTTTTT.

With regard to this clonotype: Possible read error: a much larger clone is one base away. The chain uses TRBV7-2 and TRBJ1-2; TRBD1 matches at 8 bases. CDR1 is SGHTA and CDR2 is FQGNSA in the germline V gene. The CDR3 extends over 13 amino acids. The J segment lost 4 bases and the V segment lost 6 bases, leaving 4 bases of the junction unmatched. The CDR3 loop is CASRSGTGYGYTF. CDR3 nucleotide sequence: TGTGCCAGCAGGTCCGGGACAGGCTATGGCTACACCTTC. Looking up the rest from reference TRBV7-2 and TRBJ1-2 gives the full variable domain: GAGVSQSPSNKVTEKGKDVELRCDPISGHTALYWYRQSLGQGLEFLIYFQGNSAPDKSGLPSDRFSAERTGGSVSTLTIQRTQQEDSAVYLCASRSGTGYGYTFGSGTRLTVV.

V and J are TRBV2 and TRBJ1-2; D call uncertain. The CDR3 spans 14 residues. V lost 6 bases, J lost 0 bases, and 11 bases lay in between. CDR1 is SNHLY and CDR2 is FYNNEI in the germline V gene. The CDR3: CASRERLPNYGYTF. CDR3 in DNA: TGTGCCAGCAGAGAAAGGCTCCCTAACTATGGCTACACCTTC.

This chain links TRBV25-1 with TRBJ1-2; no clear D gene. V lost 8 bases to trimming and J lost 2 bases, with 12 bases between them. The V gene's germline CDR1 is MGHDK and CDR2 SYGVNS. The CDR3 covers 13 residues. The CDR3 region has the DNA TGTGCCAGCTCAGATACAGTAAACTATGGCTACACCTTC. Translation: CASSDTVNYGYTF.

This clonotype showed up just a few times. The gene calls are TRBV11-3 and TRBJ1-2; D not resolved. The CDR3 sequence is 13 residues long. CDR1 and CDR2 from the germline V gene are SGHNT and YENEEA. The ends were cut back, 7 bases at V and 8 bases at J, with 17 bases in the middle. The CDR3 region has the DNA TGTGCCAGCACCTACCGGGAGGGAAGAGGCTACACCTTC. Its protein is CASTYREGRGYTF.

The sample holds many counts of this clonotype. CDR3 protein: CASSLSGATNEKLFF. CDR3 bases: TGTGCCAGCAGCTTATCGGGTGCAACTAATGAAAAACTGTTTTTT. The chain carries TRBV2 and TRBJ1-4; D remains unclear. CDR1 is SNHLY, CDR2 FYNNEI, per germline. V lost 6 bases and J lost 0, with 11 bases in between. This CDR3 is 15 amino acids long.

This chain uses TRBV19 with TRBJ1-3; 8 bases agree with TRBD1. The V and J ends lost 9 bases and 0 bases, in that order; junction bases with no gene match: 19. Germline V gives CDR1 LNHDA, CDR2 SQIVND (reference sequence). There are 19 residues in the CDR3. The CDR3 bases are TGTGCCAGCAGTTACTCCCCCAGGGGGCGAGGGTACTCTGGAAACACCATATATTTT. It codes for CASSYSPRGRGYSGNTIYF.

The gene calls are TRBV5-1 and TRBJ2-7, with 7 bases that match TRBD1. Germline values: CDR1 SGHRS, CDR2 YFSETQ. V lost 2 bases to trimming and J lost 4 bases; unmatched junction nucleotides: 9. The CDR3 length is 15 residues. For the CDR3, the DNA is TGCGCCAGCAGCTTTGGACCGGGACAGTTATACGAGCAGTACTTC. It translates to CASSFGPGQLYEQYF.

This clonotype was found once. A much larger clonotype is one base distant, so this may be a read error. The chain links TRBV7-2 to TRBJ2-7; D is unclear. The CDR3 contains 12 residues. CDR1 is SGHTA, CDR2 FQGNSA, per germline. The V end was cut by 2 bases, the J end by 7 bases, with 9 bases between. The CDR3 coding sequence is TGTGCCAGCAGCTTATACGGACGGGAGCAGTACTTC. Its translation is CASSLYGREQYF.

This clonotype was picked up a small number of times. The chain combines TRBV2 with TRBJ1-5, with D unclear. CDR1 and CDR2 (germline): SNHLY, FYNNEI. The CDR3 has 14 residues. The germline V and J ends were trimmed by 5 bases and 2 bases, with 10 bases remaining between them. CDR3: CASSFAVGNQPQHF. The CDR3 coding sequence is TGTGCCAGCAGTTTTGCAGTCGGCAATCAGCCCCAGCATTTT.

Worth noting for this clonotype: A junction boundary mismatches the germline segment, possibly from a read error. The J gene is TRBJ1-5, the V gene TRBV15; D perhaps matches TRBD1 (5 bases). Germline V lookup: CDR1 LNHNV, CDR2 YYDKDF (reference sequence). This CDR3 comprises 14 residues. The CDR3 loop reads CATSREAGPQPQHF. In DNA form, the CDR3 reads TGTGCCACCAGCCGAGAGGCAGGGCCTCAGCCCCAGCATTTT.

Of note for this clonotype: It may be a read error: a sequence one base away is much more abundant. The V gene is TRBV11-2, the J gene TRBJ1-5, with 8 positions matching TRBD1. CDR1 SGHAT and CDR2 FQNNGV come from the germline V gene. The junction had 9 bases not matched to a gene; V was cut back by 8 bases and J by 6 bases. The CDR3 is 14 amino acids. Written as DNA, the CDR3 is TGTGCCAGCGGCAAGGACAGGGTAGGTCAGCCCCAGCATTTT. As protein: CASGKDRVGQPQHF.

To note about this clonotype: One base away lies a much larger clone, so this may be a sequencing read error. The chain has TRBV24-1 and TRBJ2-5, with a possible D match to TRBD2 (5 bases). From germline, CDR1 is KGHDR and CDR2 SFDVKD. With 6 bases removed from V and 0 bases from J, the gap between germline ends came to 7 bases. There are 13 residues in the CDR3. CDR3 sequence reads: CATSREYQETQYF. CDR3 coding DNA: TGTGCCACCAGTAGGGAGTACCAAGAGACCCAGTACTTC.

V and J are TRBV10-3 and TRBJ1-2; weak D call: TRBD1 (5 bases). The CDR3 has 12 residues. The germline V gene encodes CDR1 ENHRY and CDR2 SYGVKD. Trimming stripped 7 bases from V and 8 bases from J, with 14 bases between. The CDR3 sequence: CAITAGTRGYTF. CDR3 sequence (DNA): TGTGCCATCACTGCCGGGACTAGGGGCTACACCTTC.